This is a list of T cell receptor beta chains from one sample in a study of shared clonotypes between healthy human individuals. The data were produced by immunoSEQ multiplex PCR, yet TCRdb's version contains in-frame clones alone and is incomplete. The sample lists roughly 850,000 clones, roughly 96% occurring once. The sequenced sample was naive CD8+ T cells sorted from blood. These receptors came from a man younger than 40 in good health. Both conserved end residues are part of each CDR3. The order of the fields is D gene, J gene, clone size, V gene, CDR3 DNA, CDR3 protein. The D gene is left open where the match is weak. Clone size is stated in some rows and not others, as once, few, many or a class when expanded.

TRBD1	TRBJ2-1	.	TRBV18	TGTGCCAGCTCACCCTCCAGGGGGCGGTCTTCCTACAATGAGCAGTTCTTC	CASSPSRGRSSYNEQFF
.	TRBJ2-4	.	TRBV15	TGTGCCACCAGCACAGACCTAGCCAAAAACATTCAGTACTTC	CATSTDLAKNIQYF
TRBD1	TRBJ2-7	.	TRBV7-6	TGTGCCAGCAGCTTAACGACAGGGGGCGGCTACGAGCAGTACTTC	CASSLTTGGGYEQYF
.	TRBJ2-7	.	TRBV5-1	TGCGCCAGCAGCCAGGGGACCTACGAGCAGTACTTC	CASSQGTYEQYF
TRBD2	TRBJ2-1	.	TRBV28	TGTGCCAGCGGACCTTTCTCGGGAGGGCCCCATGAGCAGTTCTTC	CASGPFSGGPHEQFF
.	TRBJ2-2	few	TRBV27	TGTGCCAGCAGTTTACTGACTAGTACCGGGGAGCTGTTTTTT	CASSLLTSTGELFF
TRBD1	TRBJ2-2	.	TRBV5-1	TGCGCCAGCAGCTTCCGGGACAGGCGGGCCGGGGAGCTGTTTTTT	CASSFRDRRAGELFF
TRBD2	TRBJ2-7	.	TRBV7-9	TGTGCCAGCAGCTTAGTCGGCGGGAGGGCCCCCGACGAGCAGTACTTC	CASSLVGGRAPDEQYF
TRBD1	TRBJ1-1	once	TRBV29-1	TGCAGCGTACAAAGCCGGACAGGGATGAACACTGAAGCTTTCTTT	CSVQSRTGMNTEAFF
TRBD2	TRBJ2-7	.	TRBV28	TGTGCCAGCGGTCGTCGGGGGACTATGGACGAGCAGTACTTC	CASGRRGTMDEQYF
.	TRBJ2-7	.	TRBV13	TGTGCCAGCAGCTTAAGGACCTACGAGCAGTACTTC	CASSLRTYEQYF
TRBD1	TRBJ1-2	once	TRBV7-6	TGTGCCAGCAGCTTCGGGACAGATAGTAGTTATGGCTACACCTTC	CASSFGTDSSYGYTF
TRBD1	TRBJ2-3	.	TRBV10-3	TGTGCCATCAGCGGGGGACAGGGTGTCACAGATACGCAGTATTTT	CAISGGQGVTDTQYF
.	TRBJ2-7	.	TRBV2	TGTGCCAGCATCCCGTGGACAGACTCCTACGAGCAGTACTTC	CASIPWTDSYEQYF
.	TRBJ1-2	.	TRBV6-1	TGTGCCAGCAGTGAAGCCTGGGGTAGGGCCTATGGCTACACCTTC	CASSEAWGRAYGYTF
TRBD1	TRBJ1-4	.	TRBV29-1	TGCAGCGTTGAAGGGGTAGGGGGACAGCCTAATGAAAAACTGTTTTTT	CSVEGVGGQPNEKLFF
.	TRBJ1-4	once	TRBV5-4	TGTGCCAGCAGCCTAGACAGGTATAATGAAAAACTGTTTTTT	CASSLDRYNEKLFF
.	TRBJ2-7	.	TRBV2	TGTGCCAGCAGTGAGGGGGGACCGGCGGGGGAGCAGTACTTC	CASSEGGPAGEQYF
TRBD2	TRBJ2-2	.	TRBV29-1	TGCAGCGTTGAAGCGAGGGTAGCGGGAGCCGGGGAGCTGTTTTTT	CSVEARVAGAGELFF
.	TRBJ1-3	.	TRBV10-3	TGTGCCGCCAGGCCGACCTGGACAGAATTTCAGTCTGGAAACACCATATATTTT	CAARPTWTEFQSGNTIYF
TRBD1	TRBJ2-5	.	TRBV25-1	TGTGCCAGCAGTGAAATCGGGACAGGGGGGATAGAGACCCAGTACTTC	CASSEIGTGGIETQYF
TRBD1	TRBJ2-3	.	TRBV4-1	TGCGCCAGCAGCCATTCGGACAGGGACAGCACAGATACGCAGTATTTT	CASSHSDRDSTDTQYF
.	TRBJ2-7	.	TRBV27	TGTGCCAGCAGTCCGACAGCCCTGGGGGGATACGAGCAGTACTTC	CASSPTALGGYEQYF
.	TRBJ1-1	.	TRBV28	TGTGCCAGCAGTTTATGGCCTGACACTGAAGCTTTCTTT	CASSLWPDTEAFF
TRBD2	TRBJ2-3	.	TRBV10-3	TGTGCCATCAGTGAGCGCGGGAGCTTTTCAGATACGCAGTATTTT	CAISERGSFSDTQYF
TRBD1	TRBJ2-7	once	TRBV6-1	TGTGCCAGCAGTGAAGACAGGGGTGACTACGAGCAGTACTTC	CASSEDRGDYEQYF
.	TRBJ1-2	.	TRBV4-1	TGCGCCAGCAGCCAAGATTCGGGGTACAGGGATGGCTACACCTTC	CASSQDSGYRDGYTF
.	TRBJ2-7	.	TRBV9	TGTGCCAGCAGCGTCGACACTGGCTCCTACGAGCAGTACTTC	CASSVDTGSYEQYF
TRBD1	TRBJ2-2	.	TRBV4-3	TGCGCCAGCAGCCAAGATCCCGGGACAGGGAAGACCGGGGAGCTGTTTTTT	CASSQDPGTGKTGELFF
.	TRBJ2-3	.	TRBV11-2	TGTGCCAGCAGCCACACAGATACGCAGTATTTT	CASSHTDTQYF
TRBD2	TRBJ2-1	.	TRBV29-1	TGCAGCGTTGAGGGACTAGGTGCCTACAATGAGCAGTTCTTC	CSVEGLGAYNEQFF
.	TRBJ1-1	.	TRBV11-2	TGTGCCAGCAGCTCCCTGTCGCCTGAAGCTTTCTTT	CASSSLSPEAFF
.	TRBJ2-5	.	TRBV27	TGTGCCAGCAGTCCAGCCGGGACTTTGGAGACCCAGTACTTC	CASSPAGTLETQYF
TRBD2	TRBJ2-3	.	TRBV5-4	TGTGCCAGCAGCTTAACGGGAGGCCTGAAAGATACGCAGTATTTT	CASSLTGGLKDTQYF
TRBD1	TRBJ2-7	.	TRBV29-1	TGCAGCGTCGCCCATGGACAGGGGCCTTACGAGCAGTACTTC	CSVAHGQGPYEQYF
TRBD1	TRBJ2-3	.	TRBV9	TGTGCCAGCAGCGTCGGGACAGGGGGTACAGATACGCAGTATTTT	CASSVGTGGTDTQYF
TRBD2	TRBJ2-7	.	TRBV27	TGTGCCAGCAGTTTAGGGACTAGCGGGAGTTCTGAGTACTTC	CASSLGTSGSSEYF
.	TRBJ2-2	.	TRBV29-1	TGCAGCGTTGAAGGTCGGACCGGGGAGCTGTTTTTT	CSVEGRTGELFF
TRBD1	TRBJ2-5	.	TRBV7-9	TGTGCCAGCAGCTTCGGACAGGGCCAAGAGACCCAGTACTTC	CASSFGQGQETQYF
.	TRBJ1-1	.	TRBV10-3	TGTGCCATCAGTGAGGGAGGGTCGAACACTGAAGCTTTCTTT	CAISEGGSNTEAFF
.	TRBJ2-1	.	TRBV6-1	TGTGCCAGCAGTGAACGATTAGCGGCATACAATGAGCAGTTCTTC	CASSERLAAYNEQFF
.	TRBJ2-6	.	TRBV7-3	TGTGCCAGCAGCCCGGTTATCTCTGGGGCCAACGTCCTGACTTTC	CASSPVISGANVLTF
.	TRBJ1-1	.	TRBV13	TGTGCCAGCAGCTCGTACCTGAACACTGAAGCTTTCTTT	CASSSYLNTEAFF
.	TRBJ2-7	.	TRBV11-2	TGTGCCAGCAGCCCCGGAGTTGGGTACTCCTACGAGCAGTACTTC	CASSPGVGYSYEQYF
TRBD1	TRBJ1-1	.	TRBV4-3	TGCGCCAGCAGTGAGGGGGCATGGACTGAAGCTTTCTTT	CASSEGAWTEAFF
.	TRBJ2-1	once	TRBV27	TGTGCCACCCGTATCCCGTCCGGGGCGGGCAATGAGCAGTTCTTC	CATRIPSGAGNEQFF
TRBD2	TRBJ2-5	.	TRBV9	TGTGCCAGCAGCGCCCCGGGACTAGCGGGCCTGCAAGAGACCCAGTACTTC	CASSAPGLAGLQETQYF
.	TRBJ2-7	.	TRBV7-9	TGTGCCAGCAGCGCTAGCTCCTACGAGCAGTACTTC	CASSASSYEQYF
TRBD2	TRBJ2-7	.	TRBV7-8	TGTGCCAGCAGCTTGACAGCGGGGAACTACGAGCAGTACTTC	CASSLTAGNYEQYF
.	TRBJ1-1	.	TRBV5-4	TGTGCCAGCAGGGAGAGCAGGGGGAACACTGAAGCTTTCTTT	CASRESRGNTEAFF
TRBD2	TRBJ2-7	.	TRBV9	TGTGCCAGCAGCCCCACCCCGGGACTAGTAAGCGAGCAGTACTTC	CASSPTPGLVSEQYF
.	TRBJ2-4	.	TRBV7-2	TGTGCCAGCAGCCCGGGTCTGGGTAGCGGCATTCAGTACTTC	CASSPGLGSGIQYF
.	TRBJ1-1	.	TRBV9	TGTGCCAGCAGCGTAGCAGTCAGGGGTGAGGCGGCTTTCTTT	CASSVAVRGEAAFF
TRBD2	TRBJ2-1	.	TRBV25-1	TGTGCCAGCAGCCCCCATGGGACTAGCGGGAACGGGGAGCAGTTCTTC	CASSPHGTSGNGEQFF
TRBD2	TRBJ2-1	.	TRBV5-1	TGCGCCAGCAGAGTGTTAGCGGGAGTTGGTAATGAGCAGTTCTTC	CASRVLAGVGNEQFF
.	TRBJ2-5	few	TRBV5-1	TGCGCCAGCAGCTCCCTTGGGGGCGAACAAGAGACCCAGTACTTC	CASSSLGGEQETQYF
.	TRBJ2-2	once	TRBV10-3	TGTGCCATCAGTGGCGGGACAGACCTCACCGGGGAGCTGTTTTTT	CAISGGTDLTGELFF
.	TRBJ1-5	.	TRBV30	TGTGCCTGGAGTGTATTCGGGGGGGAACCCCAGCATTTT	CAWSVFGGEPQHF
.	TRBJ2-7	.	TRBV19	TGTGCCAGCGGACAGTGGATCACCTACGAGCAGTACTTC	CASGQWITYEQYF